This entry describes one T cell receptor beta chain. Its antigen is currently unknown. The sample is drawn from a study of CD8+ T cells in alopecia areata. Across the whole study: Among treated patients, oral tofacitinib was administered at 5 to 10 mg twice daily.

The study's findings and limits: Just one nonresponder means the tie between baseline CD8+ expansion and response stays uncertain. Elevated clonality characterized lesional scalp relative to normal scalp, particularly in alopecia totalis/universalis.

Sequencing used cDNA as its template, made by extracting RNA and reverse transcribing it. Clones were sequenced by immunoSEQ multiplex PCR, and TCRdb holds only the in-frame ones, with some missing. The repertoire holds 95,000 to 100,000 clones, with around 60% as singletons. As to treatment: oral pan-JAK inhibitor, 5-10 mg twice daily. The TCR sequence derives from a human donor with alopecia areata. The sequencing here drew on CD8+ T cells sorted from blood, taken at week 4, from a patient treated with tofacitinib.

The CDR3 DNA follows: TGCGCCAGCAGCCAAGACAGCTCTGGGGCCAACGTCCTGACTTTC. Translated: CASSQDSSGANVLTF. The gene calls are TRBV4-3 and TRBJ2-6; D is ambiguous. The germline V and J ends were trimmed by 0 bases and 0 bases, with 3 bases remaining between them. CDR3 length: 15 residues. Germline V gene sequence: CDR1 LGHNA, CDR2 YSLEER.